This is a list of T cell receptor beta chains from one sample in a study of blood T cells in healthy people across ages. TCRdb redid the calling of the 5' RACE reads with MiXCR, one entry per CDR3 protein. The sample comprises about 800,000 distinct CDR3 sequences, roughly 25% of which are singletons, and approximately 3.7% rests with the top ten. The same data also went into a second study, on T cells of mothers and their children.

Sequencing was performed on blood. These receptor sequences come from a boy aged 5-17 years in good health. Both conserved end residues are part of each CDR3.

j_call: TRBJ2-1; v_call: TRBV15; cdr3_aa: CATTPAPLVGDEQFF
j_call: TRBJ2-7; v_call: TRBV7-9; cdr3_aa: CASRDRDGHEQYF
j_call: TRBJ2-7; v_call: TRBV20-1; cdr3_aa: CSANPEITSEQYF
j_call: TRBJ2-1; v_call: TRBV15; cdr3_aa: CATSRSGRGGDEQFF
j_call: TRBJ2-5; v_call: TRBV4-3; cdr3_aa: CASSEGTSGGETQYF
j_call: TRBJ2-3; v_call: TRBV28; cdr3_aa: CASSLGAGGSTDTQYF
j_call: TRBJ2-7; v_call: TRBV28; cdr3_aa: CASSLMFSGGRVSYEQYF
j_call: TRBJ2-5; v_call: TRBV10-3; cdr3_aa: CAISVLGVAETQYF
j_call: TRBJ1-2; v_call: TRBV5-1; cdr3_aa: CASSFAELGNGYTF
j_call: TRBJ2-7; v_call: TRBV29-1; cdr3_aa: CSAPLPSGEQYF
j_call: TRBJ2-3; v_call: TRBV29-1; cdr3_aa: CSVDGAQQTDTQYF
j_call: TRBJ1-1; v_call: TRBV15; cdr3_aa: CATSGKSSGGTTEAFF
j_call: TRBJ2-1; v_call: TRBV5-1; cdr3_aa: CASSLAGQRNEQFF
j_call: TRBJ1-5; v_call: TRBV6-2/TRBV6-3; cdr3_aa: CASSSGYSNQPQHF
j_call: .; v_call: TRBV29-1; cdr3_aa: CSVERTGYYEQYF
j_call: TRBJ2-1; v_call: TRBV4-3; cdr3_aa: CASSRVQGGREEQFF
j_call: TRBJ2-2; v_call: TRBV7-8; cdr3_aa: CASSSTRGGIHGELFF
j_call: TRBJ2-3; v_call: TRBV29-1; cdr3_aa: CSVSQGGTDTQYF
j_call: TRBJ1-4; v_call: TRBV6-5; cdr3_aa: CASSHNEKLFF
j_call: TRBJ1-1; v_call: TRBV7-9; cdr3_aa: CASSLVSTVPTEAFF
j_call: TRBJ2-5; v_call: TRBV9; cdr3_aa: CASSEGLAGVETQYF
j_call: TRBJ2-2; v_call: TRBV5-1; cdr3_aa: CASSLVPATGAGELFF
j_call: TRBJ1-5; v_call: TRBV11-2; cdr3_aa: CASSLSDSNQPQHF
j_call: .; v_call: TRBV4-2; cdr3_aa: CASSQTGFYEQYF
j_call: TRBJ1-2; v_call: TRBV29-1; cdr3_aa: CSVGKDREGGYTF
j_call: TRBJ1-4; v_call: TRBV28; cdr3_aa: CASRIQQRTNEKLFF
j_call: TRBJ2-3; v_call: TRBV30; cdr3_aa: CAWSVRGTGTDTQYF
j_call: TRBJ2-1; v_call: TRBV20-1; cdr3_aa: CSARDPPRSANEQFF
j_call: TRBJ2-5; v_call: TRBV2; cdr3_aa: CASRAGSGVGETQYF
j_call: TRBJ2-7; v_call: TRBV5-1; cdr3_aa: CASSLASLADAYEQYF
j_call: TRBJ1-2; v_call: TRBV20-1; cdr3_aa: CSARDRVAYGYTF
j_call: TRBJ1-6; v_call: TRBV7-2; cdr3_aa: CASSPGPGQNNSPLHF
j_call: TRBJ1-5; v_call: TRBV28; cdr3_aa: CASIQGPYQPQHF